This TCR beta chain was retrieved from a study of cytomegalovirus exposure and HLA in healthy donors. As concerns this clone: Its specificity is unknown.

The PCR used 60 Vbeta and 13 Jbeta primers. This table comes from immunoSEQ multiplex PCR, and its TCRdb copy is limited to in-frame clones, with some not included. The profile shows around 100,000 clones, over 65% of them singletons. This CDR3 has 18 residues. The trim removed 0 bases at V and 8 bases at J, leaving 13 bases unmatched. Germline V CDR1 and CDR2: LGHNA, YSLEER. Study-level findings and limits: Many donors carried some public TCRs, although rarity characterized most TCR sequences.

This receptor was taken from a female donor in good health and CMV-seropositive. The sample comprised PBMCs. The V and J genes are TRBV4-3 and TRBJ2-3; 11 bases agree with TRBD2. CDR3 amino acids: CASSQDGRLAGWSGTQYF. CDR3 sequence (DNA): TGCGCCAGCAGCCAAGATGGGAGACTAGCGGGGTGGTCTGGTACGCAGTATTTT.